Included here is one T cell receptor beta chain sequence, with context. These data belong to a study of blood T cell repertoires in COVID-19. Study overall: Acute and convalescent COVID-19 samples came from the United States, Italy and Spain. PBMCs, B-cell-depleted T cells, or T cells were the source of the cDNA or gDNA that made up the material.

Per the original methods: Amplification with reference gene primers provided the estimates of nucleated cell counts. Using immunoSEQ multiplex PCR, the repertoire was profiled, and TCRdb retains in-frame clones only, with some absent. V, J and clone size are those of that table, while D and trimming were read from the DNA. The table has about 210,000 clones, over 70% seen once. Germline loops: CDR1 GTSNPN, CDR2 SVGIG (reference sequence). CDR3 length: 15 amino acids. V lost 3 bases and J lost 3, with 15 bases in between. The origin of this receptor is a man in his sixties with acute or convalescent COVID-19. The sequencing sample was made of peripheral blood. This chain uses TRBV30 with TRBJ1-5, with D unresolved. CDR3: CAWSLSRLINQPQHF. The DNA of the CDR3 is TGTGCCTGGAGCCTTTCACGACTGATCAATCAGCCCCAGCATTTT.